The rows below give T cell receptor beta chains drawn from one sample of a study of identical twins. MiXCR, applied by TCRdb to the 5' RACE reads, yields one record per CDR3 protein. Altogether roughly 230,000 distinct CDR3 sequences are present, around 8.8% being singletons, with the ten largest covering about 3%. These data are also associated with another study on yellow fever vaccine responses in identical twins.

The sequenced sample consisted of CD8+ T cells sorted from blood. Receptor source: a young woman in good health. The CDR3 runs from the conserved cysteine through the conserved F or W. Fields, in order: J gene, V gene, clone size, D gene, CDR3 protein, CDR3 DNA. D genes are given only for firm matches. Clone size, where shown, is once, few, many, or a class for clones that have expanded.

>TRBJ2-3|TRBV28|many|NA
CASSLEEGSDTQYF
TGTGCCAGCAGTTTAGAGGAGGGATCAGATACGCAGTATTTT
>TRBJ1-1|TRBV5-1|few|NA
CASSLYLGPPDTEAFF
TGCGCCAGCAGCCTGTATCTGGGCCCCCCCGACACTGAAGCTTTCTTT
>TRBJ2-1|TRBV11-2|few|TRBD1
CASSWTGSADEQFF
TGTGCCAGCAGCTGGACAGGGAGCGCGGACGAGCAGTTCTTC
>TRBJ2-1|TRBV4-2|many|NA
CASSQALGNEQFF
TGTGCCAGCAGCCAGGCCTTGGGCAATGAGCAGTTCTTC
>TRBJ2-1|TRBV9|many|TRBD2
CASSIGLAGAYEQFF
TGTGCCAGCAGCATAGGACTAGCGGGAGCTTATGAGCAGTTCTTC
>TRBJ2-4|TRBV11-2|few|TRBD2
CASSLYPQLGLVARGPKNIQYF
TGTGCCAGCAGCTTATATCCCCAACTGGGACTAGTTGCCCGGGGACCCAAAAACATTCAGTACTTC
>TRBJ1-4|TRBV11-3|NA|TRBD1
CASSSRQGNEKLFF
TGTGCCAGCAGCTCGAGACAGGGTAATGAAAAACTGTTTTTT
>TRBJ1-2|TRBV2|few|NA
CASSDSGPLYGYTF
TGTGCCAGCAGTGATTCAGGGCCCCTCTATGGCTACACCTTC
>TRBJ2-1|TRBV18|few|NA
CASSPRRENEQFF
TGTGCCAGCTCACCAAGACGGGAAAATGAGCAGTTCTTC
>TRBJ2-4|TRBV5-1|few|NA
CASSNDRDLADIQYF
TGCGCCAGCAGCAACGACAGGGACTTAGCAGACATTCAGTACTTC
>TRBJ2-5|TRBV4-1|few|TRBD2
CASSLAWEGETQYF
TGCGCCAGCAGCCTCGCGTGGGAGGGAGAGACCCAGTACTTC
>TRBJ2-7|TRBV20-1|few|NA
CSARDETDLEQYF
TGCAGTGCTAGAGACGAAACCGACCTAGAGCAGTACTTC
>TRBJ2-5|TRBV5-6|few|TRBD1
CASSFNGQGGPQYF
TGTGCCAGCAGCTTTAACGGACAGGGGGGACCCCAGTACTTC
>TRBJ2-1|TRBV6-5|NA|NA
CASSWEAGLSGDYNEQFF
TGTGCCAGCAGTTGGGAAGCGGGCCTATCGGGTGATTACAATGAGCAGTTCTTC
>TRBJ2-6|TRBV29-1|NA|NA
CSVEDVPPGANVLTF
TGCAGCGTTGAAGACGTCCCGCCGGGGGCCAACGTCCTGACTTTC
>TRBJ2-5|TRBV4-1|few|TRBD2
CASSHLGLAGGETQYF
TGCGCCAGCAGCCACCTGGGACTAGCGGGAGGTGAGACCCAGTACTTC
>TRBJ1-1|TRBV30|many|NA
CAWSEAVLIEAFF
TGTGCCTGGAGTGAGGCAGTATTAATTGAAGCTTTCTTT